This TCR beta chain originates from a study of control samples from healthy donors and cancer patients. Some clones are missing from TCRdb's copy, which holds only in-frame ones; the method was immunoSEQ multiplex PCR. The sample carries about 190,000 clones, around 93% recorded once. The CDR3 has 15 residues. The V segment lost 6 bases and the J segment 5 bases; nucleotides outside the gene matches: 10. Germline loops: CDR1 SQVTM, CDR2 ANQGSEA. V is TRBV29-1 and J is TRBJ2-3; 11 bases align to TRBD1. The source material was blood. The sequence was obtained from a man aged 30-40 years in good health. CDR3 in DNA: TGCAGCGTGACCCAGGGACAGGGGGACGTAGATACGCAGTATTTT. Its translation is CSVTQGQGDVDTQYF.